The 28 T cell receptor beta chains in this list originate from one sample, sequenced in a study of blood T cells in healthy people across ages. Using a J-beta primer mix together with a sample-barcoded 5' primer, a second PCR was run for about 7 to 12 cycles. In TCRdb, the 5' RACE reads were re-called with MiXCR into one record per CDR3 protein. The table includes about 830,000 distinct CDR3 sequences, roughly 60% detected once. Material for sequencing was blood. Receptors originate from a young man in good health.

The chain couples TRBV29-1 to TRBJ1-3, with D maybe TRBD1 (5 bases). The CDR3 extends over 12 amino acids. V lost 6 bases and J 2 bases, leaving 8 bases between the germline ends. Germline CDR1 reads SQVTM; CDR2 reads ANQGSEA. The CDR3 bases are TGCAGCGTGAGGGGAGCTGGAAACACCATATATTTT. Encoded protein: CSVRGAGNTIYF.

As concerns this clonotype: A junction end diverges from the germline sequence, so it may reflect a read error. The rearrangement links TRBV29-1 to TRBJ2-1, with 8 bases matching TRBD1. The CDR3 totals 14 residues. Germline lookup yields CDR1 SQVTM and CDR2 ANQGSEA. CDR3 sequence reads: CSVLDRASYNEQFF. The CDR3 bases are TGCAGCGTCCTGGACAGGGCGTCCTACAATGAACAGTTCTTC.

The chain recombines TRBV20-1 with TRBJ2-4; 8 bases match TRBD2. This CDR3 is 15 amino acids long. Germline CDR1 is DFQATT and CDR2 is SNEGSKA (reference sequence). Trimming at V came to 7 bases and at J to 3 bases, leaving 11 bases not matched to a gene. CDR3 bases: TGCAGTGTTCCTAATCTAGCGGGTGACAAAAACATTCAGTACTTC. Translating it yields CSVPNLAGDKNIQYF.

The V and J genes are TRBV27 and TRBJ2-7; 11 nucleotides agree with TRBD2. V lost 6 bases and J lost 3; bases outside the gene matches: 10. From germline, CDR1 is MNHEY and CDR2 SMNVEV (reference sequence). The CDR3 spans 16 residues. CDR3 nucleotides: TGTGCCAGCAGCCTTTTCGCCGGGACTAGCGGCTACGAGCAGTACTTC. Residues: CASSLFAGTSGYEQYF.

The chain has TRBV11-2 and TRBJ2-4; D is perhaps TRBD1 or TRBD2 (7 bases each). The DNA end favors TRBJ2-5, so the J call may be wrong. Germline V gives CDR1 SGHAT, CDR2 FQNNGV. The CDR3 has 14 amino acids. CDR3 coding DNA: TGTGCCAGCAGCGCGACAGGGAGGGTAGAGACCCAGTACTTC. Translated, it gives CASSATGRVETQYF.

The CDR3 here is CASSFGGMTEAFF. CDR3 bases: TGTGCCAGCAGTTTTGGGGGTATGACTGAAGCTTTCTTT. The chain employs TRBV28 and TRBJ1-1; the D gene is possibly TRBD1 (5 bases). Germline V CDR1 and CDR2: MDHEN, SYDVKM. Trimming left V 3 bases short and J 5 bases short, with 10 bases between. The CDR3 sequence is 13 residues long.

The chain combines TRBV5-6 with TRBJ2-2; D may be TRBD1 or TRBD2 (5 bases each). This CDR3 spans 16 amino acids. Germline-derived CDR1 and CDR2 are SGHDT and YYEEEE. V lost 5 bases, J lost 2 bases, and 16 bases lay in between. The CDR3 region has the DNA TGTGCCAGCAGGGGGTTGAGGGGAGTAAACACCGGGGAGCTGTTTTTT. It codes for CASRGLRGVNTGELFF. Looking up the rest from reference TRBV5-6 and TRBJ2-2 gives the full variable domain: DAGVTQSPTHLIKTRGQQVTLRCSPKSGHDTVSWYQQALGQGPQFIFQYYEEEERQRGNFPDRFSGHQFPNYSSELNVNALLLGDSALYLCASRGLRGVNTGELFFGEGSRLTVL.

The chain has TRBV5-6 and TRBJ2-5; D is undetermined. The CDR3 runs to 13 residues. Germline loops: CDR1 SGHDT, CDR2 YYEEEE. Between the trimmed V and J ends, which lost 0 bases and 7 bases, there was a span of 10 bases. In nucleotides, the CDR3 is TGTGCCAGCAGCTTGGGAGGAGCCGGGACCCAGTACTTC. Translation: CASSLGGAGTQYF.

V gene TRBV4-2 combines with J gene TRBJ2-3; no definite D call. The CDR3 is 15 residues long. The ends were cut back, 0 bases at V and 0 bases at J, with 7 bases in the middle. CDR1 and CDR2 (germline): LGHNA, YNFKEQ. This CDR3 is CASSQEAGSTDTQYF. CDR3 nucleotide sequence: TGTGCCAGCAGCCAAGAAGCAGGCAGCACAGATACGCAGTATTTT.

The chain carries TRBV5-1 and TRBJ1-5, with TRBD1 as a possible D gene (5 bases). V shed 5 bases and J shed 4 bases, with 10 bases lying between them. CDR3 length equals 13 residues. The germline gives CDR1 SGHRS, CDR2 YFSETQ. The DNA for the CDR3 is TGCGCCAGCAGGGCGACAGTAAATCAGCCCCAGCATTTT. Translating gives CASRATVNQPQHF.

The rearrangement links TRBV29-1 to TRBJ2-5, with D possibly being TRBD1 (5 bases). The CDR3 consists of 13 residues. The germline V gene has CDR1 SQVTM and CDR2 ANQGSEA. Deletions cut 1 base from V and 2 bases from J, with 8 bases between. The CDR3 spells CSVEGTQQETQYF. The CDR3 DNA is TGCAGCGTTGAAGGGACACAGCAAGAGACCCAGTACTTC.

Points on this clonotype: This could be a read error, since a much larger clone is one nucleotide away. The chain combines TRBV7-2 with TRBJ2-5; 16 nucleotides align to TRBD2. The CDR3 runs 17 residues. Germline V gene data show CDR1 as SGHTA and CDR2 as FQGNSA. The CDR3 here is CANSPGLAGGVGETQYF. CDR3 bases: TGTGCCAACAGCCCGGGACTAGCGGGAGGGGTGGGGGAGACCCAGTACTTC.

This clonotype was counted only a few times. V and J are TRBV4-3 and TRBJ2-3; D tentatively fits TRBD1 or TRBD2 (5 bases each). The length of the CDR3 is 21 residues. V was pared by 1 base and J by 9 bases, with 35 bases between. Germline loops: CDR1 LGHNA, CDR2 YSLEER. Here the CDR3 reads CASSQVDSGTAGFQRLYTQYF. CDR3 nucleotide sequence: TGCGCCAGCAGCCAAGTAGACTCGGGGACGGCAGGTTTCCAACGTTTGTACACGCAGTATTTT.

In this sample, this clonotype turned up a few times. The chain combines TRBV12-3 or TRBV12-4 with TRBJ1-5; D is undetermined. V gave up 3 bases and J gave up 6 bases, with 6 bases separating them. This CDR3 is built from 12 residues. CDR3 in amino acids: CASSLISQPQHF. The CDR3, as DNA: TGTGCCAGCAGTTTGATTTCTCAGCCCCAGCATTTT.

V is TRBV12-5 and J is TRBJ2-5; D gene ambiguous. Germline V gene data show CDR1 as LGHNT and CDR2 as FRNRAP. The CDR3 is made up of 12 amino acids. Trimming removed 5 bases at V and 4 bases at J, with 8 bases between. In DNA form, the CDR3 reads TGTGCTAGTGGTCAAACCTTAGAGACCCAGTACTTC. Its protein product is CASGQTLETQYF.

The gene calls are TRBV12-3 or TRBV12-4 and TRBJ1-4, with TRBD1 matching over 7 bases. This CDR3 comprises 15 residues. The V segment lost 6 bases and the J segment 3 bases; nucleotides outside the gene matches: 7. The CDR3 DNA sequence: TGTGCCAGCAGCCGAGACAGGGTGGCTAATGAAAAACTGTTTTTT. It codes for CASSRDRVANEKLFF.

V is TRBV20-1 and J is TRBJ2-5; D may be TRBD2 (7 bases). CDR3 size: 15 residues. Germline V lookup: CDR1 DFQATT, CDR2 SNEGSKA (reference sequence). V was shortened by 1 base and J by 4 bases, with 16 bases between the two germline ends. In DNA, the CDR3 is TGCAGTGCTAGAGCGTGGCAGGGGAGGGGAGAGACCCAGTACTTC. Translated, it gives CSARAWQGRGETQYF.

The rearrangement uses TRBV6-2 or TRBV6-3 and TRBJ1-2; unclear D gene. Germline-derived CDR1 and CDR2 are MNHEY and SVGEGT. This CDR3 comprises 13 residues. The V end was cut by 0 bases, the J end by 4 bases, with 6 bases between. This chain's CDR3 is CASSYSISYGYTF. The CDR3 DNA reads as TGTGCCAGCAGTTACTCGATCAGCTATGGCTACACCTTC.

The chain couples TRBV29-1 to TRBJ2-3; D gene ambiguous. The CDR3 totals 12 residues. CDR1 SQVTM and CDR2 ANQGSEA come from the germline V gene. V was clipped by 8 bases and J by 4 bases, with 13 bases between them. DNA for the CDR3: TGCAGCCCGAAGGTAGGGTCAGATACGCAGTATTTT. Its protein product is CSPKVGSDTQYF.

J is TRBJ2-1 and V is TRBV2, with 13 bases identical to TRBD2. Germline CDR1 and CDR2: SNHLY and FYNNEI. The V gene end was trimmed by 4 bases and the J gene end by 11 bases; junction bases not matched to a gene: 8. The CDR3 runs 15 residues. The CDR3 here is CASSAGTSGTVKQFF. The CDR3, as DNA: TGTGCCAGCAGTGCCGGGACTAGCGGGACAGTAAAGCAGTTCTTC.

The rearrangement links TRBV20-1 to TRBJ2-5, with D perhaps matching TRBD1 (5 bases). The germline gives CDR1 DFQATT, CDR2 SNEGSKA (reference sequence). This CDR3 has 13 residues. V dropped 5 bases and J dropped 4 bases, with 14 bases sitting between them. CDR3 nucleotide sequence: TGCAGTGCTTGGCAGGGTATAGGAGAGACCCAGTACTTC. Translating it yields CSAWQGIGETQYF.

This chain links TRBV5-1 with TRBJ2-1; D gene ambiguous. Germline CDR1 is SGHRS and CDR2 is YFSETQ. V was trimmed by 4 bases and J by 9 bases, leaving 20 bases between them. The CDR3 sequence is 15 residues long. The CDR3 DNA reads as TGCGCCAGCAGCCCACAAACCCTCCTCAGCAGTGAGCAGTTCTTC. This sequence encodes CASSPQTLLSSEQFF.

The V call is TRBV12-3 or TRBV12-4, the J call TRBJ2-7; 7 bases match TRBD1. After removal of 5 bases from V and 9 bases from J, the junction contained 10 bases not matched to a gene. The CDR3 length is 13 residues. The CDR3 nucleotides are TGTGCCAGCAGTCCATACGACAGGGAAAGGCAGTACTTC. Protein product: CASSPYDRERQYF.

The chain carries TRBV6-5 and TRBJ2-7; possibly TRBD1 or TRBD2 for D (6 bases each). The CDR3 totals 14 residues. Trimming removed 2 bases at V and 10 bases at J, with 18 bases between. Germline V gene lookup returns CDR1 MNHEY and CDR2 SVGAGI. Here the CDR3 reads CASSYRGTWEAQYF. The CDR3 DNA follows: TGTGCCAGCAGTTACAGGGGGACGTGGGAGGCCCAGTACTTC.

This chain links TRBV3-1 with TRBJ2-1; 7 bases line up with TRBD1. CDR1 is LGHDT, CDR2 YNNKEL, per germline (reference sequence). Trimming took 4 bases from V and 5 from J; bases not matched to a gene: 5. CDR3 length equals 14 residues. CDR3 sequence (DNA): TGTGCCAGCAGCCTCCCGGGACAGAACAATGAGCAGTTCTTC. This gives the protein CASSLPGQNNEQFF.

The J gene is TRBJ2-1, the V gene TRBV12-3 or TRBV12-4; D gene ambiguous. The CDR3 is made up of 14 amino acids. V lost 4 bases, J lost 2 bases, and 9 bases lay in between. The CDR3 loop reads CASSWSSPYNEQFF. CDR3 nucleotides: TGTGCCAGCAGTTGGAGTTCGCCCTACAATGAGCAGTTCTTC.

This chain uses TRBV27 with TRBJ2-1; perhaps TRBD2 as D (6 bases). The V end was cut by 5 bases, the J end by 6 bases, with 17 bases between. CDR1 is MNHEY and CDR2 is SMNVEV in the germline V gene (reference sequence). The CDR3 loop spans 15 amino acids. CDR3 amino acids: CASSESSGWGNEQFF. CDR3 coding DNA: TGTGCCAGCAGTGAGAGTAGCGGTTGGGGCAATGAGCAGTTCTTC.

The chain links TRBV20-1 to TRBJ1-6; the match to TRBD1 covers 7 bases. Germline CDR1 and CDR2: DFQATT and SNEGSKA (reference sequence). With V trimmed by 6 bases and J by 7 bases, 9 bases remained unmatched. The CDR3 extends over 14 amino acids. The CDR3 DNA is TGCAGTGCCTTTCGGTCAGGGGGGAATTCACCCCTCCACTTT. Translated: CSAFRSGGNSPLHF.